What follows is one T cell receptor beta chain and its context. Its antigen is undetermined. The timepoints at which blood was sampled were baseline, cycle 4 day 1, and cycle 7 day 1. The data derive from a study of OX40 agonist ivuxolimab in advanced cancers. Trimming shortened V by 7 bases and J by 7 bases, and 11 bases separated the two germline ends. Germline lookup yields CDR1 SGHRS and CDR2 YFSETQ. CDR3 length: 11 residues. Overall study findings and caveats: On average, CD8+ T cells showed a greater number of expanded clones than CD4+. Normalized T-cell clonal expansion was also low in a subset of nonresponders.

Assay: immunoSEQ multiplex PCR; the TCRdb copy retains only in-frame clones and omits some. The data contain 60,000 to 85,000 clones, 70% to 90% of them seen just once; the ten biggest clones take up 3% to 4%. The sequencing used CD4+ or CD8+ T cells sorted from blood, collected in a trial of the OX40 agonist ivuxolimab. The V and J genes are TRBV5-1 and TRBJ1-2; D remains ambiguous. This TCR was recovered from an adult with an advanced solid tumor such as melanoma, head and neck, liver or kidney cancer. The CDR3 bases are TGCGCCAGCCGGGAGGATGGTGGCTACACCTTC. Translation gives CASREDGGYTF.